The 17 T cell receptor beta chains below come from one sample, sequenced in a study of T cells in Graves' hyperthyroidism and ophthalmopathy. There were TCR beta CDR3 regions amplified from RNA transcripts. The TCR CDR3 first-round RT-PCR relied on the HTBI primer set. TCRdb re-called the multiplex PCR reads through MiXCR, storing one row per CDR3 protein. The sample contains roughly 600,000 distinct CDR3 sequences, more than 12% of which appear only once. What was sequenced was blood. These receptors originate from a woman in her forties or fifties with Graves' ophthalmopathy.

This clonotype was seen ten or more times. This chain joins TRBV5-1 and TRBJ2-7; possible D gene TRBD2, 5 bases. CDR3 length: 14 amino acids. Germline assignment: CDR1 SGHRS and CDR2 YFSETQ. Trimming took off 3 bases at V and 5 bases at J, with 15 bases between the two ends. The CDR3 region is CASSSRARRDEQYF. CDR3 in DNA: TGCGCCAGCAGCTCTCGGGCCCGGCGGGACGAGCAGTACTTC.

The sample holds many counts of this clonotype. This chain joins TRBV6-1 and TRBJ1-5; 7 nucleotides align to TRBD1. From germline, CDR1 is MNHNS and CDR2 SASEGT. There are 16 residues in the CDR3. J was trimmed by 1 base and V by 7 bases; bases with no gene match: 10. The CDR3 sequence: CASKASSGGSNQPQHF. CDR3 sequence (DNA): TGTGCCAGCAAGGCCTCGTCAGGGGGAAGCAATCAGCCCCAGCATTTT.

The CDR3 here is CASSPQGINTDTQYF. Written as DNA, the CDR3 is TGTGCCAGCAGCCCACAGGGGATTAACACAGATACGCAGTATTTT. The V and J genes are TRBV7-3 and TRBJ2-3; TRBD1 agrees at 7 bases. Looked up from germline, CDR1 is SGHTA and CDR2 is FQGTGA. V gave up 5 bases and J gave up 2 bases; unmatched junction bases: 7. CDR3 length equals 15 residues.

This clonotype was found many times. This chain joins TRBV5-1 and TRBJ1-1, with 7 bases fitting TRBD1. Germline CDR1 SGHRS, CDR2 YFSETQ. J lost 5 bases, V lost 4 bases, and 8 bases had no gene match. This CDR3 region has 14 residues. CDR3 coding DNA: TGCGCCAGCAGCAGTTTAGGGGGCGGTACTGAAGCTTTCTTT. Amino acid sequence: CASSSLGGGTEAFF.

This clonotype was detected many times. The rearrangement joins TRBV12-3 or TRBV12-4 to TRBJ2-1; D gene ambiguous. The V end lost 2 bases, the J end lost 6 bases, and 14 bases lay between the germline ends. The CDR3 spans 15 residues. The CDR3 loop is CASSLLPAPSNEQFF. CDR3 coding DNA: TGTGCCAGCAGTTTACTCCCAGCGCCCTCCAATGAGCAGTTCTTC.

Remarks on this clonotype: Germline and junction disagree at one end, which may indicate a read error. This chain connects TRBV5-1 to TRBJ2-2; 12 bases are shared with TRBD2. CDR1 SGHRS and CDR2 YFSETQ come from the germline V gene. The CDR3 contains 13 residues. The CDR3 is CASSPRTSGKLFF. CDR3 DNA: TGCGCCAGCAGCCCGCGGACTAGCGGGAAGCTGTTTTTT.

This clonotype was recorded many times. The chain couples TRBV5-6 to TRBJ2-7, with 9 positions matching TRBD1. CDR3 length equals 14 residues. J lost 4 bases, V lost 4 bases, and 6 bases had no gene match. The germline V gene has CDR1 SGHDT and CDR2 YYEEEE. CDR3 loop: CASSRGDRAYEQYF. Written as DNA, the CDR3 is TGTGCCAGCAGCAGGGGGGACAGGGCATACGAGCAGTACTTC.

Many counts were recorded for this clonotype. V and J are TRBV2 and TRBJ2-4; D is ambiguous. The CDR3 runs 14 residues. V lost 10 bases, J lost 1 base, and 14 bases lay in between. CDR1 and CDR2 from the germline V gene are SNHLY and FYNNEI. CDR3 nucleotides: TGTGCCATCCTGATCGGCGGTGCCAAAAACATTCAGTACTTC. Translated: CAILIGGAKNIQYF.

The chain carries TRBV14 and TRBJ2-5; 13 bases align to TRBD2. The CDR3 loop spans 21 amino acids. Trimming cost V 3 bases and J 9 bases; bases outside gene matches: 25. CDR1 and CDR2 (germline): SGHDN, FVKESK. The CDR3 here is CASSHRQGPGLAGDLQKAQYF. DNA of the CDR3: TGTGCCAGCAGCCACCGACAGGGCCCCGGACTAGCGGGAGACCTCCAAAAGGCCCAGTACTTC.

This clonotype was detected many times. This chain links TRBV29-1 with TRBJ1-1, with D tentatively TRBD1 (5 bases). The CDR3 totals 13 residues. Between the trimmed V and J ends, which lost 4 bases and 1 base, there was a span of 10 bases. Germline CDR1 is SQVTM and CDR2 is ANQGSEA. CDR3 sequence (DNA): TGCAGCGTTGCGGCAGGGCAGAACACTGAAGCTTTCTTT. Amino acid sequence: CSVAAGQNTEAFF.

This clonotype appeared many times. The V call is TRBV7-2, the J call TRBJ2-2; TRBD2 aligns across 10 bases. The ends lost 5 bases at V and 4 bases at J; junction bases unmatched: 4. This CDR3 contains 15 residues. Germline CDR1 is SGHTA and CDR2 is FQGNSA. CDR3 DNA sequence: TGTGCCAGCAGCCCAAAGCGGGAGGGCACCGGGGAGCTGTTTTTT. It yields the protein CASSPKREGTGELFF. Full variable domain (rest looked up from reference TRBV7-2 and TRBJ2-2): GAGVSQSPSNKVTEKGKDVELRCDPISGHTALYWYRQSLGQGLEFLIYFQGNSAPDKSGLPSDRFSAERTGGSVSTLTIQRTQQEDSAVYLCASSPKREGTGELFFGEGSRLTVL.

Comments on this clonotype: A much more abundant neighbour one base away suggests this may be a read error. The J gene is TRBJ2-1, the V gene TRBV27; the D is unclear. CDR1 and CDR2 from the germline V gene are MNHEY and SMNVEV (reference sequence). The CDR3 is made up of 13 amino acids. The CDR3 loop reads CTSSRYPDLQQFF. CDR3 sequence (DNA): TGTACCAGCAGTAGATACCCGGACCTTCAGCAGTTCTTC.

This clonotype was observed many times. This chain uses TRBV12-3 or TRBV12-4 with TRBJ2-7; D call uncertain. V was shortened by 1 base and J by 6 bases, with 4 bases between the two germline ends. There are 11 residues in the CDR3. In DNA, the CDR3 is TGTGCCAGCAGTTTAGGGTTCGAGCAGTACTTC. This sequence encodes CASSLGFEQYF.

This clonotype was observed a few times. The chain employs TRBV6-4 and TRBJ2-3; D is possibly TRBD2 (5 bases). V lost 3 bases, J lost 4 bases, and 11 bases lay in between. The germline CDR1 and CDR2 sequences are MRHNA and SNTAGT. This CDR3 has 14 amino acids. CDR3 DNA sequence: TGTGCCAGCAGTGAAACAAGCGGTCCAGATACGCAGTATTTT. Translation: CASSETSGPDTQYF.

Many counts were recorded for this clonotype. This rearrangement joins TRBV18 to TRBJ1-2, with D uncertain. CDR1 is KGHSH, CDR2 LQKENI, per germline. V was pared by 2 bases and J by 0 bases, with 7 bases between. The CDR3 contains 14 residues. CDR3: CASSPGATNYGYTF. The CDR3 nucleotides read TGTGCCAGCTCACCAGGTGCGACTAACTATGGCTACACCTTC.

Ten or more counts support this clonotype. The chain links TRBV5-1 to TRBJ2-3, with D perhaps given as TRBD1 or TRBD2 (5 bases each). V lost 1 base, J lost 5 bases, and 17 bases lay in between. The CDR3 is made up of 16 amino acids. Per germline, CDR1 SGHRS and CDR2 YFSETQ. The CDR3 sequence: CASSLLMGQGEDTQYF. For the CDR3, the DNA is TGCGCCAGCAGCTTGCTAATGGGGCAGGGAGAAGATACGCAGTATTTT.

This clonotype was detected many times. The chain employs TRBV6-1 and TRBJ2-2; the match to TRBD1 covers 10 bases. The germline V gene has CDR1 MNHNS and CDR2 SASEGT. The CDR3 runs 16 residues. Trimming took 2 bases from V and 6 from J; bases not matched to a gene: 6. The CDR3 region is CASSERVGTGAGELFF. As DNA, the CDR3 is TGTGCCAGCAGTGAAAGGGTGGGGACAGGGGCCGGGGAGCTGTTTTTT.